In this sample, the clone carrying this T cell receptor beta chain turned up a few times. The record originates from a study of human T cells and chemical hapten exposure. CDR3 length equals 12 residues. Trimming cost V 8 bases and J 7 bases, with 13 bases left between them. CDR1 SGHVS and CDR2 FQNEAQ come from the germline V gene. Each CDR3 protein is one row after TCRdb ran MiXCR on the RACE reads. The sample consists of 70,000 or so distinct CDR3 sequences, 11% of them appearing once. As to time point: patch test 3, about 24 weeks after DPC sensitization. The treatment denotes: therapeutic diphenylcyclopropenone sensitization with weekly scalp DPC.

The J gene is TRBJ2-3, the V gene TRBV7-8, with D hard to call. The sequencing here drew on whole blood, taken in connection with sensitization to the hapten diphenylcyclopropenone (DPC). This receptor was taken from a woman between 50 and 59 years old with alopecia areata. Some clones in this sample may be carry-over from other donors' samples. This chain's CDR3 is CASGPSVNTQYF. Here the CDR3 DNA reads TGTGCCAGCGGGCCCTCGGTAAATACGCAGTATTTT.